What follows are 24 T cell receptor beta chains derived from one specimen sequenced in a study of Ad26.COV2.S vaccination and SARS-CoV-2 variants. Libraries were prepared by immunoSEQ multiplex PCR; TCRdb keeps only in-frame clonotypes and omits some of them. The sample lists 300,000 to 350,000 clones, 85% to 90% occurring once. Treatment specified: some 20 received Ad26.COV2.S at low or high dose, single or two shots; 5 received placebo; per-sample allocation not given. Material that was analyzed had been drawn on day 63 after the first vaccine or placebo injection. The source was peripheral blood, collected in a trial of Ad26.COV2.S vaccine versus placebo. The receptors here all came from a person between 18 and 59 years old who received the Ad26.COV2.S COVID-19 vaccine or a placebo.

V gene TRBV7-2 combines with J gene TRBJ1-2; TRBD1 agrees at 8 bases. Per germline, CDR1 SGHTA and CDR2 FQGNSA. This CDR3 has 15 amino acids. Trimming removed 5 bases from V and 4 bases from J; junction bases left unmatched: 9. This CDR3 is CASSTAGGAGYGYTF. The CDR3 bases are TGTGCCAGCAGCACCGCAGGGGGCGCGGGCTATGGCTACACCTTC.

The count of this clone is one. The chain links TRBV18 to TRBJ1-1, with D possibly being TRBD1 (6 bases). V lost 4 bases to trimming and J lost 3 bases, with 12 bases between them. Germline CDR1 reads KGHSH; CDR2 reads LQKENI. The CDR3 sequence is 14 residues long. The CDR3 spells CASSRRTEYTEAFF. DNA of the CDR3: TGTGCCAGCTCACGACGGACAGAGTACACTGAAGCTTTCTTT.

The CDR3: CASSQSPNTEAFF. As DNA, the CDR3 is TGCGCCAGCAGCCAATCCCCGAACACTGAAGCTTTCTTT. The rearrangement links TRBV4-1 to TRBJ1-1, with D unresolved. V gave up 2 bases and J gave up 1 base, with 5 bases separating them. This CDR3 has 13 residues. Germline CDR1 and CDR2: MGHRA and YSYEKL.

The chain recombines TRBV7-2 with TRBJ2-1, with TRBD1 matching 7 bases. Trimming took 4 bases from V and 3 from J; bases not matched to a gene: 6. Germline CDR1 SGHTA, CDR2 FQGNSA. This CDR3 has 15 residues. The CDR3, as DNA: TGTGCCAGCAGCTCAGGGACAGAAAACTACAATGAGCAGTTCTTC. It is translated as CASSSGTENYNEQFF.

The chain is built from TRBV2 and TRBJ2-1; a possible D gene is TRBD1 (6 bases). Germline V lookup: CDR1 SNHLY, CDR2 FYNNEI. This CDR3 is 16 amino acids long. Trimming took off 2 bases at V and 8 bases at J, with 19 bases between the two ends. The CDR3 reads CASSEPDVRGWDEQFF. CDR3 DNA: TGTGCCAGCAGTGAACCCGACGTTAGGGGGTGGGATGAGCAGTTCTTC. Combining the CDR3 with reference TRBV2 and TRBJ2-1 gives the whole variable domain EPEVTQTPSHQVTQMGQEVILRCVPISNHLYFYWYRQILGQKVEFLVSFYNNEISEKSEIFDDQFSVERPDGSNFTLKIRSTKLEDSAMYFCASSEPDVRGWDEQFFGPGTRLTVL.

This clone was seen only once. V is TRBV6-5 and J is TRBJ1-2, with D possibly matching TRBD1 (6 bases). There are 14 residues in the CDR3. Per germline, CDR1 MNHEY and CDR2 SVGAGI. Trimming cost V 2 bases and J 8 bases, with 15 bases left between them. CDR3 in amino acids: CASSYGGGPMGYTF. The CDR3 DNA reads as TGTGCCAGCAGTTACGGGGGGGGGCCGATGGGCTACACCTTC.

The chain employs TRBV7-4 and TRBJ1-6; D might be TRBD1 (6 bases). The CDR3 length is 18 residues. Germline V gene sequence: CDR1 SGHVT, CDR2 SQSDAQ. V was shortened by 1 base and J by 8 bases, with 21 bases between the two germline ends. The CDR3, as DNA: TGTGCCAGCAGCTTAGTTTTTTGGGCGGGGGGCACGGATTCACCCCTCCACTTT. Amino acid sequence: CASSLVFWAGGTDSPLHF.

This rearrangement joins TRBV5-4 to TRBJ2-2; tentative D call: TRBD1 (5 bases). Germline V gene data show CDR1 as SGHNT and CDR2 as YYREEE (reference sequence). Between the trimmed V and J ends, which lost 1 base and 5 bases, there was a span of 12 bases. The CDR3 loop spans 15 amino acids. The CDR3 spells CASSLKEKGTGELFF. The CDR3 DNA reads as TGTGCCAGCAGCTTGAAGGAAAAGGGGACCGGGGAGCTGTTTTTT.

As regards this clone: The sample carries other DNA sequences with the same CDR3. V and J are TRBV5-1 and TRBJ1-5; D not resolved. The V and J ends lost 0 bases and 0 bases respectively, with 7 bases between them. CDR1 SGHRS and CDR2 YFSETQ come from the germline V gene. This CDR3 comprises 15 residues. The chain's CDR3 is CASSLAGDSNQPQHF. CDR3 sequence (DNA): TGCGCCAGCAGCTTGGCCGGGGATAGCAATCAGCCCCAGCATTTT.

The CDR3 nucleotides read TGTGCCAGCAGCTCTCCAATGACAGGGGTGATCTATGGCTACACCTTC. It translates to CASSSPMTGVIYGYTF. The rearrangement joins TRBV5-4 to TRBJ1-2, with 8 bases aligning to TRBD1. The CDR3 totals 16 residues. Germline assignment: CDR1 SGHNT and CDR2 YYREEE (reference sequence). Unmatched junction bases numbered 11, after V lost 3 bases and J lost 4 bases.

The chain couples TRBV23-1 to TRBJ1-2; a weak D match, TRBD1 (5 bases). TRBV23-1 is annotated as an ORF whose role is uncertain. With 1 base removed from V and 8 bases from J, the gap between germline ends came to 8 bases. CDR3 length: 12 residues. In DNA form, the CDR3 reads TGCGCCAGCAGTCAATTCGGGGACGGCTACACCTTC. This sequence encodes CASSQFGDGYTF.

This clone appeared a single time. The chain is built from TRBV3-1 (or the pseudogene TRBV3-2) and TRBJ1-1, with 8 nucleotides matching TRBD1. V lost 0 bases and J lost 4; bases outside the gene matches: 22. Germline assignment: CDR1 LGHDT and CDR2 YNNKEL (reference sequence). CDR3 length equals 21 residues. The CDR3: CASSQDQGQGARNTRVTEAFF. The CDR3 coding sequence is TGTGCCAGCAGCCAAGATCAGGGGCAGGGGGCGAGGAACACTAGGGTCACTGAAGCTTTCTTT.

The chain is built from TRBV18 and TRBJ1-1, with no clear D. The CDR3 runs 13 residues. Trimming removed 0 bases at V and 8 bases at J, with 10 bases between. The germline V gene encodes CDR1 KGHSH and CDR2 LQKENI. Here the CDR3 DNA reads TGTGCCAGCTCACCACCGGGCTTACGAGAAGCTTTCTTT. This translates into CASSPPGLREAFF.

The gene calls are TRBV6-2 or TRBV6-3 and TRBJ2-7; 7 bases map to TRBD1. Germline-derived CDR1 and CDR2 are MNHEY and SVGEGT. The CDR3 runs 14 residues. V dropped 2 bases and J dropped 3; count of bases not matched to a gene: 4. The CDR3 reads CASSYGTEVYEQYF. In nucleotides, the CDR3 is TGTGCCAGCAGTTACGGGACAGAAGTCTACGAGCAGTACTTC.

The V and J genes are TRBV5-4 and TRBJ2-5, with 7 positions matching TRBD1. This CDR3 is 14 amino acids long. Germline assignment: CDR1 SGHNT and CDR2 YYREEE (reference sequence). Trimming took 3 bases from V and 2 from J; bases not matched to a gene: 4. The CDR3 DNA reads as TGTGCCAGCAGCTCCGGGACAGAACAAGAGACCCAGTACTTC. Translation: CASSSGTEQETQYF. The full variable domain, its missing parts supplied by reference TRBV5-4 and TRBJ2-5, is ETGVTQSPTHLIKTRGQQVTLRCSSQSGHNTVSWYQQALGQGPQFIFQYYREEENGRGNFPPRFSGLQFPNYSSELNVNALELDDSALYLCASSSGTEQETQYFGPGTRLLVL.

The rearrangement uses TRBV12-3 or TRBV12-4 and TRBJ1-2; no definite D call. This CDR3 spans 11 amino acids. Trimming left V 5 bases short and J 7 bases short, with 8 bases between. Here the CDR3 reads CASSGRAGYTF. In DNA, the CDR3 is TGTGCCAGCAGTGGACGGGCTGGCTACACCTTC.

V usage is TRBV4-3 and J usage is TRBJ2-7, with D hard to call. Germline V gene data show CDR1 as LGHNA and CDR2 as YSLEER. V lost 0 bases and J lost 6, with 9 bases in between. The CDR3 has 13 residues. The DNA for the CDR3 is TGCGCCAGCAGCCAAGAGTCCTGGCTCGAGCAGTACTTC. Its translation is CASSQESWLEQYF.

The chain links TRBV13 to TRBJ2-7; possible D gene TRBD1, 7 bases. This CDR3 contains 21 residues. Germline assignment: CDR1 PRHDT and CDR2 FYEKMQ (reference sequence). Trimming pared 3 bases from V and 4 bases from J, leaving 34 bases between. The CDR3 region has the DNA TGTGCCAGCAGCTTCTTGGCCCCGGGGGAACAGGGGCCTTCGAGCTTGTACGAGCAGTACTTC. Its translation is CASSFLAPGEQGPSSLYEQYF.

The sample holds one count of this clone. This chain joins TRBV15 and TRBJ2-3; 11 nucleotides match TRBD2. The length of the CDR3 is 15 residues. V lost 4 bases to trimming and J lost 4 bases; unmatched junction nucleotides: 4. Germline CDR1 is LNHNV and CDR2 is YYDKDF (reference sequence). For the CDR3, the DNA is TGTGCCACCAGCACCGGGACTAGCGGTGCAGATACGCAGTATTTT. Translated, it gives CATSTGTSGADTQYF.

V usage is TRBV2 and J usage is TRBJ1-1, with D unresolved. CDR3 length: 12 residues. The V gene's germline CDR1 is SNHLY and CDR2 FYNNEI. Deletions cut 4 bases from V and 11 bases from J, with 14 bases between. CDR3 coding DNA: TGTGCCAGCAGTGTTGTGAGCCCGGGGGCTTTCTTT. As protein: CASSVVSPGAFF.

V is TRBV29-1 and J is TRBJ2-3, with D uncertain. Germline V CDR1 and CDR2: SQVTM, ANQGSEA. Trimming shortened V by 0 bases and J by 1 base, and 8 bases separated the two germline ends. The CDR3 spans 14 residues. In nucleotides, the CDR3 is TGCAGCGTTGAAGATCTTGGGGGCACAGATACGCAGTATTTT. The encoded protein is CSVEDLGGTDTQYF.

The gene calls are TRBV9 and TRBJ2-3, with 9 bases fitting TRBD1. Germline loops: CDR1 SGDLS, CDR2 YYNGEE. The CDR3 runs to 16 residues. The V and J ends lost 0 bases and 2 bases, in that order; junction bases with no gene match: 4. As DNA, the CDR3 is TGTGCCAGCAGCGTAGGTGACAGGGGGTTCACAGATACGCAGTATTTT. This translates into CASSVGDRGFTDTQYF.

The chain recombines TRBV5-4 with TRBJ2-1; perhaps D is TRBD1 or TRBD2 (5 bases each). This CDR3 comprises 16 residues. Trimming removed 0 bases from V and 14 bases from J, with 24 bases in between. Germline loops: CDR1 SGHNT, CDR2 YYREEE (reference sequence). CDR3: CASSLAAGTQLEGEFF. Written as DNA, the CDR3 is TGTGCCAGCAGCTTGGCCGCCGGGACGCAACTAGAGGGTGAGTTCTTC. The whole variable domain, filled in from reference TRBV5-4 and TRBJ2-1, reads ETGVTQSPTHLIKTRGQQVTLRCSSQSGHNTVSWYQQALGQGPQFIFQYYREEENGRGNFPPRFSGLQFPNYSSELNVNALELDDSALYLCASSLAAGTQLEGEFFGPGTRLTVL.

The chain recombines TRBV6-4 with TRBJ1-1, with a possible D match to TRBD1 (5 bases). Trimming removed 5 bases at V and 0 bases at J, with 10 bases between. From germline, CDR1 is MRHNA and CDR2 SNTAGT. The CDR3 loop spans 14 amino acids. CDR3 region: CASSPGGLNTEAFF. CDR3 nucleotide sequence: TGTGCCAGCAGTCCGGGGGGATTGAACACTGAAGCTTTCTTT.